What follows describes a single T cell receptor (beta chain). There is no known antigen for this receptor. No base quality values were provided; no much bigger clone lies one nucleotide off. The data were obtained in a study of identifying expanded T cells in peripheral blood (dated by TCRdb to the late 2010s). Looking at the study overall: Four technical replicates, made by sequencing separate aliquots from the same pool of genomic DNA, were compared pairwise.

TCRbeta CDR3 regions were profiled by bias-controlled multiplex PCR amplification of genomic DNA with the immunoSEQ Assay. In the source study's methods: The absolute abundance of each unique TCRbeta CDR3 region was quantified after sequences were collapsed and filtered. Two models were used to test differential abundance: a binomial model (Fisher-equivalent) and a beta-binomial model that adds time-dependent variance fitted from healthy donors. Any clone with fewer than 5 combined templates was excluded, and a clone was called differentially abundant if its Benjamini-Hochberg FDR was below 0.01. Using the form v = (b*log(k)+a)^2, the beta-binomial variance was modeled as a function of the total template count across the two samples. The table was pulled from immuneACCESS by TCRdb, which kept in-frame rearrangements only. Such tables lose some clones; where checked, under half of the loss comes from unresolved V genes, and the rest has no known cause. V, J and clone size are taken as reported in that table, and D and trimming were inferred from the DNA itself. Within this sample are approximately 100,000 clones, with approximately 90% of them counted one time only. Of the sample, 8% to 9% is held by the ten largest clones.

From the cysteine through the phenylalanine, the CDR3 covers 19 amino acids. The entry retains the CDR3 DNA only, 57 bases that are in frame from base 1. V sheds 0 bases and J sheds 3 bases, leaving 22 bases between their ends. From the germline V gene, CDR1 is SGHDN and CDR2 is FVKESK. What the authors observed across the whole study: It was expected by the authors that biological variance in healthy repertoires might increase further over much longer intervals, such as months to years. Between technical replicates the binomial model flagged approximately 1.2 differentially abundant clones, whereas over around 2 weeks the binomial model flagged about 16.4 and over approximately four weeks about 19. Both the number of clones called differentially abundant and the false-positive rate were significantly reduced by the beta-binomial model across all healthy-donor time intervals. Variance in clone template counts between approximately two-week samples significantly increased with total template count across all healthy donors.

No immune events such as infections were documented for the healthy donors during the collection period. Time-dependent variance in a beta-binomial model of T-cell clone differential abundance was calibrated using healthy-donor blood repertoires as a training cohort. The training cohort was composed of approximately ten healthy donors, 3 female and 7 male. An age range of roughly 29 to 64 years, with an average of approximately 43 years, was recorded for the donors. Whole blood was collected from each healthy donor at three time points spaced about 2 weeks apart and obtained from a commercial supplier. For immunosequencing, genomic DNA was extracted from unsorted whole blood.

The chain is made from TRBV14 and TRBJ2-3; the D region possibly corresponds to TRBD2 (6 bases align). Sequencing used blood. The sequence was collected from a person aged 18 to 75 in good health. The base sequence is TGTGCCAGCAGCCAAGATGCTATTCGCGGATTTGGGAGGACAGATACGCAGTATTTT. The resulting protein is CASSQDAIRGFGRTDTQYF.